This TCR beta chain was identified in a study of blood T cell repertoires in COVID-19 (dated by TCRdb to 2020 to 2021). Broadly, across the study: Samples covering the acute and convalescent phases of COVID-19 were provided by collaborators in the United States, Italy and Spain. Subjects who had been exposed to COVID-19, were actively infected with it, or had recovered from it provided the deeply sampled blood TCRbeta repertoires that made up the dataset. The samples were drawn from two sources: the first 160 participants of the ongoing ImmuneRACE study, and 1,000 to 1,500 subjects contributed by 6 global collaborators. The prospective study material was composed of cDNA or gDNA derived from T cells, B-cell-depleted T cells, or PBMCs. Where HLA class I and class II types were available, the types were taken from metadata supplied by the sample provider, not from assay-based typing. The repertoires were released in a freely available public database intended as a resource for research on the immune response to SARS-CoV-2. Nearly every sample came with metadata listing a de-identified subject ID, COVID-19 status, age in years and sex.

Here is what the overall study found, with its caveats: How much clinical and demographic metadata was included differed by source and by participant, and the metadata was provided uncurated.

The CDR3 numbers 15 residues from cysteine through phenylalanine. CDR3 DNA is the only sequence kept; it has 45 bases, read in frame from the first base. Taken from the germline V gene, the CDR1 and CDR2 loops are SQVTM and ANQGSEA. A distance of 15 bases separates the germline ends of V and J, which lose 0 bases and 4 bases respectively. Participants in the prospective study were enrolled through a virtual design, were aged about 18 to 90 years, and lived in 24 United States geographic areas. In the prospective study, participants were assigned to cohorts based on the clinical history participants reported in a screening survey and a study questionnaire. Each participant in the prospective study had whole blood, serum and a nasopharyngeal or oropharyngeal swab collected by mobile phlebotomists. Additional blood draws and questionnaires over an approximately two-month period could optionally be provided by prospective study participants. Before DNA extraction, prospective study blood samples were shipped either frozen or at room temperature.

TCRbeta CDR3 regions were amplified from genomic DNA by means of the immunoSEQ Assay, a bias-controlled multiplex PCR. The paper's processing steps were these. Nucleated cell counts per sample were estimated from amplification of reference gene primers within the assay. To quantify the absolute abundance of each unique TCRbeta CDR3 rearrangement, sequence reads were collapsed and filtered. For each sample, productive Simpson clonality was calculated by taking the square root of Simpson's diversity index across productive rearrangements. TCRdb carries this immuneACCESS record with in-frame sequences only. Its versions omit some clonotypes, under half of them owing to an unresolved V gene in the studies checked, with the rest unexplained. Clone size and the V and J calls come from that table; the DNA yielded D and trimming. The sample table shows about 260,000 clones, and about nine tenths are seen once. The ten largest clones take up roughly 1.2% of the sample.

Comments on this clone: Its antigen target is currently unknown. No much larger clone is present one base from it, and per-base qualities are unavailable.

This sequence originates from a woman in her thirties or forties with acute COVID-19. The sequencing input was PBMCs or T cells enriched from blood (not recorded which). Recombination linked TRBV29-1 to TRBJ1-1; there is no confident call for the D gene. The DNA sequence is as follows: TGCAGCGTTGAAGATCGGAGGGAGAAAGGCACTGAAGCTTTCTTT. This yields the protein CSVEDRREKGTEAFF.